Listed here are 27 T cell receptor beta chains from one sample, sequenced in a study of shared clonotypes between healthy human individuals (TCRdb year 2020). The library relied on the immunoSEQ multiplex PCR assay. TCRdb took this table from immuneACCESS and kept in-frame rearrangements with V and J called. Such tables lack part of the clones; where checked against another copy, unresolved V genes explain under half of the gap, and the rest is unexplained. Across this sample there are roughly 700,000 clones, with 74% seen only once. In total, the top ten clones hold less than 2% of the sample. What was sequenced was memory CD4+ T cells sorted from blood. What this sample's cell subset or site label stands for: CD45RA-negative fraction. The receptors stem from a woman between 25 and 40 years old in good health.

This clone was counted only a few times. This chain connects TRBV5-1 to TRBJ2-7; D is unclear. Germline V gives CDR1 SGHRS, CDR2 YFSETQ. V shed 7 bases and J shed 0 bases, with 14 bases lying between them. CDR3 length equals 14 residues. In DNA form, the CDR3 reads TGCGCCAGCGGCCAGGACGGGCACTCCTACGAGCAGTACTTC. The encoded protein is CASGQDGHSYEQYF.

V usage is TRBV10-1 and J usage is TRBJ2-5; D not certain. Trimming took 5 bases from V and 1 from J, leaving 5 bases between them. Germline V gene sequence: CDR1 WNHNN, CDR2 SYGVQD (reference sequence). This CDR3 has 12 residues. In DNA, the CDR3 is TGCGCCAGCAGTCCAGGCCAAGAGACCCAGTACTTC. Amino acid sequence: CASSPGQETQYF.

This clone was observed many times. V and J are TRBV9 and TRBJ1-1; TRBD1 matches 7 bases. Germline V gene sequence: CDR1 SGDLS, CDR2 YYNGEE. CDR3 length equals 17 residues. The trim removed 1 base at V and 7 bases at J, leaving 16 bases unmatched. The CDR3 is CASSVTTMTGSEGEAFF. CDR3 sequence (DNA): TGTGCCAGCAGCGTAACTACTATGACAGGGAGTGAGGGTGAAGCTTTCTTT.

In its sample, this clone was seen once. The CDR3: CASKTSGRGYEQFF. The DNA of the CDR3 is TGTGCCAGTAAAACTAGCGGGAGGGGCTATGAGCAGTTCTTC. This chain connects TRBV19 to TRBJ2-1; 13 nucleotides agree with TRBD2. Germline CDR1 and CDR2: LNHDA and SQIVND (reference sequence). The length of the CDR3 is 14 residues. J was trimmed by 8 bases and V by 7 bases; bases with no gene match: 5.

V and J are TRBV11-2 and TRBJ1-1; possibly TRBD1 for D (5 bases). Germline V lookup: CDR1 SGHAT, CDR2 FQNNGV. The CDR3 runs to 13 residues. Trimming took 8 bases from V and 4 from J, leaving 14 bases between them. CDR3 in amino acids: CASGQGWGTEAFF. DNA for the CDR3: TGTGCCAGCGGTCAGGGCTGGGGCACTGAAGCTTTCTTT.

This chain connects TRBV15 to TRBJ2-1, with no clear D. Germline V gene sequence: CDR1 LNHNV, CDR2 YYDKDF (reference sequence). V lost 3 bases, J lost 5 bases, and 14 bases lay in between. The CDR3 runs 15 residues. The CDR3 protein is CATSSPSNPNNEQFF. In nucleotides, the CDR3 is TGTGCCACCAGCAGCCCTAGTAACCCAAACAATGAGCAGTTCTTC.

This chain joins TRBV27 and TRBJ2-3; D may be TRBD1 (6 bases). Trimming removed 4 bases at V and 3 bases at J, with 8 bases between. The CDR3 totals 13 residues. Looked up from germline, CDR1 is MNHEY and CDR2 is SMNVEV (reference sequence). Here the CDR3 DNA reads TGTGCCAGCAGTTACAGGGCGACAGATACGCAGTATTTT. Translated, it gives CASSYRATDTQYF.

The rearrangement uses TRBV11-2 and TRBJ2-5; 7 bases line up with TRBD2. Germline CDR1 and CDR2: SGHAT and FQNNGV. V was pared by 1 base and J by 5 bases, with 10 bases of the junction left unmatched. The CDR3 sequence is 16 residues long. The CDR3 sequence is CASSLVRREHGETQYF. CDR3 in DNA: TGTGCCAGCAGCTTAGTACGGCGGGAGCATGGGGAGACCCAGTACTTC.

The genes are TRBV4-2 and TRBJ1-5, with a weak D call TRBD1 (6 bases). The CDR3 consists of 18 residues. Germline CDR1 reads LGHNA; CDR2 reads YNFKEQ. V lost 0 bases and J 2 bases, leaving 17 bases between the germline ends. CDR3 sequence (DNA): TGTGCCAGCAGCCAAGATTGGAGTGTAGGGGGACGCAATCAGCCCCAGCATTTT. Its translation is CASSQDWSVGGRNQPQHF.

The V gene is TRBV28, the J gene TRBJ2-3; 9 bases match TRBD2. The V segment lost 4 bases and the J segment 4 bases; nucleotides outside the gene matches: 12. CDR3 length equals 17 residues. Germline V gene sequence: CDR1 MDHEN, CDR2 SYDVKM. The CDR3 is CASSSPASGIHSDTQYF. The CDR3 region has the DNA TGTGCCAGCAGTTCCCCGGCTAGCGGGATTCACTCAGATACGCAGTATTTT.

This clone has a single count. The chain uses TRBV6-6 and TRBJ1-4; D is unclear. This CDR3 contains 13 residues. CDR1 and CDR2 (germline): MNHNY, SVGAGI (reference sequence). Trimming took off 2 bases at V and 12 bases at J, with 13 bases between the two ends. The chain's CDR3 is CASSYPDGSELFF. In DNA form, the CDR3 reads TGTGCCAGCAGTTACCCCGATGGTAGTGAACTGTTTTTT.

V gene TRBV19 combines with J gene TRBJ2-7; 8 nucleotides line up with TRBD1. CDR3 length equals 16 residues. Looked up from germline, CDR1 is LNHDA and CDR2 is SQIVND (reference sequence). Trimming at V came to 4 bases and at J to 3 bases, leaving 11 bases not matched to a gene. CDR3 in amino acids: CASSTQDEGTGYEQYF. The CDR3 DNA sequence: TGTGCCAGTAGTACCCAGGACGAAGGGACAGGCTACGAGCAGTACTTC.

This sequence joins TRBV5-1 and TRBJ1-3; the match to TRBD1 covers 8 bases. From germline, CDR1 is SGHRS and CDR2 YFSETQ. V shed 7 bases, J shed 1 base, and the junction held 10 bases outside the gene matches. The CDR3 loop spans 16 amino acids. The CDR3 loop is CASGSGTGISGNTIYF. The CDR3 bases are TGCGCCAGCGGATCCGGGACAGGAATTTCTGGAAACACCATATATTTT.

This clone was seen once. The gene calls are TRBV25-1 and TRBJ2-7; D possibly corresponds to TRBD1 (6 bases). Trimming cost V 1 base and J 0 bases, with 16 bases left between them. This CDR3 region has 17 residues. The germline CDR1 and CDR2 sequences are MGHDK and SYGVNS. The DNA for the CDR3 is TGTGCCAGCAGTGAATCGGTAGGGGGAGCCAGCTCCTACGAGCAGTACTTC. The encoded protein is CASSESVGGASSYEQYF.

The V gene is TRBV5-8, the J gene TRBJ1-1; 7 bases map to TRBD1. The CDR3 length is 15 residues. Losses at the gene ends were 3 bases for V and 5 bases for J; bases not matched to a gene: 10. CDR1 SGHTS and CDR2 YDEGEE come from the germline V gene. CDR3 coding DNA: TGTGCCAGCAGCTACGACAGGGTTCAGAGAACTGAAGCTTTCTTT. It codes for CASSYDRVQRTEAFF.

As for this clone: Different DNA sequences within this sample yield the same CDR3. The chain links TRBV6-1 to TRBJ1-5; tentative D call: TRBD1 (5 bases). Between the trimmed V and J ends, which lost 6 bases and 3 bases, there was a span of 12 bases. The germline CDR1 and CDR2 sequences are MNHNS and SASEGT. This CDR3 has 14 amino acids. The CDR3 spells CASSGRGINQPQHF. As DNA, the CDR3 is TGTGCCAGCAGCGGACGGGGGATCAATCAGCCCCAGCATTTT.

The chain recombines TRBV7-8 with TRBJ2-5; no firm D call. This CDR3 is 13 amino acids long. V dropped 1 base and J dropped 5 bases, with 8 bases sitting between them. Germline CDR1 and CDR2: SGHVS and FQNEAQ. CDR3 DNA sequence: TGTGCCAGCAGCTTAGTCTGGGATGAGACCCAGTACTTC. It yields the protein CASSLVWDETQYF.

This clone is a singleton in its sample. The chain employs TRBV2 and TRBJ2-1; 7 nucleotides agree with TRBD2. The CDR3 extends over 14 amino acids. The V gene end was trimmed by 2 bases and the J gene end by 7 bases; junction bases not matched to a gene: 5. Germline values: CDR1 SNHLY, CDR2 FYNNEI. As DNA, the CDR3 is TGTGCCAGCAGTGAACGCGGGAGAATGAATGAGCAGTTCTTC. Encoded protein: CASSERGRMNEQFF.

V is TRBV7-9 and J is TRBJ1-2, with 10 bases that match TRBD1. The CDR3 totals 16 residues. Germline CDR1 is SEHNR and CDR2 is FQNEAQ (reference sequence). V lost 1 base and J lost 2; bases outside the gene matches: 4. The CDR3 loop is CASSLGGTGDNYGYTF. The CDR3 region has the DNA TGTGCCAGCAGCTTAGGAGGGACAGGGGACAACTATGGCTACACCTTC.

The table lists this clone with a count of one. The gene calls are TRBV15 and TRBJ1-2; the D gene is possibly TRBD1 (6 bases). V was trimmed by 3 bases and J by 8 bases, leaving 16 bases between them. The CDR3 covers 14 residues. Germline V gene data show CDR1 as LNHNV and CDR2 as YYDKDF (reference sequence). The CDR3 loop reads CATSSGGTTDGYTF. The CDR3, as DNA: TGTGCCACCAGCAGTGGAGGGACAACGGACGGCTACACCTTC.

The rearrangement uses TRBV28 and TRBJ2-2; D may be TRBD2 (5 bases). Trimming removed 4 bases from V and 6 bases from J, with 12 bases in between. From germline, CDR1 is MDHEN and CDR2 SYDVKM. This CDR3 comprises 14 residues. CDR3: CASSSGWVSGELFF. The CDR3 nucleotides read TGTGCCAGCAGTTCGGGGTGGGTCTCCGGGGAGCTGTTTTTT.

V usage is TRBV7-6 and J usage is TRBJ2-2; 8 bases match TRBD2. Germline loops: CDR1 SGHVS, CDR2 FNYEAQ. The V segment lost 5 bases and the J segment 2 bases; nucleotides outside the gene matches: 4. The CDR3 is made up of 15 amino acids. The CDR3 protein is CASSLVAGNTGELFF. The CDR3, as DNA: TGTGCCAGCAGCCTGGTAGCGGGAAACACCGGGGAGCTGTTTTTT.

The chain employs TRBV27 and TRBJ2-1; tentatively, D is TRBD1 (5 bases). V was cut by 6 bases and J by 0 bases, with 12 bases left in between. The CDR3 has 15 amino acids. In germline, CDR1 is MNHEY, CDR2 SMNVEV (reference sequence). CDR3: CASRRQGSSYNEQFF. The CDR3 DNA reads TGTGCCAGCAGGCGCCAGGGAAGCTCCTACAATGAGCAGTTCTTC.

The V and J genes are TRBV10-2 and TRBJ2-1; 10 bases fit TRBD1. There are 12 residues in the CDR3. V was pared by 4 bases and J by 13 bases, with 4 bases of the junction left unmatched. Per germline, CDR1 WSHSY and CDR2 SAAADI. CDR3 loop: CASSADRGLQFF. CDR3 sequence (DNA): TGCGCCAGCAGTGCCGACAGGGGGCTTCAGTTCTTC.

The chain has TRBV6-6 and TRBJ2-2; D ambiguous. This CDR3 region has 12 residues. Looked up from germline, CDR1 is MNHNY and CDR2 is SVGAGI (reference sequence). Between the trimmed V and J ends, which lost 10 bases and 4 bases, there was a span of 10 bases. CDR3 loop: CATQPVTGELFF. DNA for the CDR3: TGTGCCACCCAGCCTGTCACCGGGGAGCTGTTTTTT.

The chain links TRBV6-5 to TRBJ2-7; TRBD1 is a possible D gene (5 bases). Trimming removed 6 bases from V and 2 bases from J, with 17 bases in between. The germline V gene has CDR1 MNHEY and CDR2 SVGAGI. This CDR3 is 15 amino acids long. CDR3 coding DNA: TGTGCCAGCAGCACTCCCCTAGACAGCGCCTACGAGCAGTACTTC. This translates into CASSTPLDSAYEQYF.

The rearrangement links TRBV28 to TRBJ1-3; D is unclear. V was clipped by 3 bases and J by 2 bases, with 11 bases between them. This CDR3 is built from 15 residues. The germline V gene encodes CDR1 MDHEN and CDR2 SYDVKM. In nucleotides, the CDR3 is TGTGCCAGCAGTTTCTCATTAGGGACTGGAAACACCATATATTTT. Residues: CASSFSLGTGNTIYF.